This T cell receptor (beta chain) was identified in a study of cytomegalovirus exposure and HLA in healthy donors. Study-level points and caveats: Among the most significant clusters, several appeared linked to common viral pathogens in a later analysis. According to the study, around 180 TCR beta chains were cytomegalovirus-associated. In a later analysis, roughly 17,000 TCR beta sequences were associated with HLA alleles at 0.05 false discovery rate. Earlier analysis found most TCR beta V segments productive about 90% or about 30% of the time.

On this clone: Its antigen is currently unknown. At one of its ends the junction is not consistent with the germline gene, which may arise from a read error.

Primers included in the PCR were 60 Vbeta and 13 Jbeta primers. Clones were sequenced by immunoSEQ multiplex PCR, and TCRdb holds only the in-frame ones, with some missing. The table includes around 220,000 clones, around 80% detected once. The source material was PBMCs. The TCR originated in a man aged 35 to 55 in good health and CMV-seronegative.

In DNA, the CDR3 is TGTTCCAGCAGCTTCGGGACAACGAACACTGAAGCTTTCTTT. Translating it yields CSSSFGTTNTEAFF. This sequence joins TRBV7-9 and TRBJ1-1; the D gene is possibly TRBD1 (6 bases). This CDR3 has 14 amino acids. Per germline, CDR1 SEHNR and CDR2 FQNEAQ (reference sequence).